This passage covers 13 T cell receptor beta chains from one sample sequenced in a study of Graves' ophthalmopathy and Graves' hyperthyroidism. For repertoire sequencing, the TCR beta CDR3 regions were amplified from RNA transcripts. The first round was an RT-PCR with HTBI primers, and the second round was a multiplex PCR. One entry per CDR3 protein, called by TCRdb with MiXCR from the multiplex PCR reads. Altogether 740,000 or so distinct CDR3 sequences are present, roughly 40% being singletons, with the ten largest covering approximately 46%. The sample comprised peripheral blood. The source is an adult man with Graves' ophthalmopathy.

A note on this clonotype: The conserved final phenylalanine or tryptophan is absent from the CDR3, which likely points to a read error. The gene calls are TRBV29-1 and TRBJ2-6, with D unclear. Germline V lookup: CDR1 SQVTM, CDR2 ANQGSEA. CDR3 length: 14 residues. V dropped 0 bases and J dropped 5 bases, with 8 bases sitting between them. This CDR3 is CSVEEADRANVLTS. In DNA, the CDR3 is TGCAGCGTTGAAGAAGCAGACAGGGCCAACGTCCTGACTTCC.

This clonotype was detected only a few times. V is TRBV7-9 and J is TRBJ2-2; TRBD1 or TRBD2 may be the D gene (5 bases each). The CDR3 loop spans 15 amino acids. V lost 5 bases, J lost 0 bases, and 10 bases lay in between. Germline CDR1 and CDR2: SEHNR and FQNEAQ (reference sequence). CDR3 bases: TGTGCCAGCAGCCGGGACGGAACGAACACCGGGGAGCTGTTTTTT. Its translation is CASSRDGTNTGELFF.

The V and J genes are TRBV2 and TRBJ1-1; D is perhaps TRBD1 (6 bases). V lost 4 bases and J 1 base, leaving 10 bases between the germline ends. This CDR3 comprises 14 residues. The germline V gene has CDR1 SNHLY and CDR2 FYNNEI. The CDR3 here is CASSVETGNTEAFF. CDR3 DNA: TGTGCCAGCAGTGTAGAGACAGGGAACACTGAAGCTTTCTTT.

This clonotype occurred a few times. V usage is TRBV2 and J usage is TRBJ1-1; 9 bases are a match to TRBD1. The length of the CDR3 is 13 residues. The germline V gene has CDR1 SNHLY and CDR2 FYNNEI. Trimming removed 5 bases from V and 8 bases from J; junction bases left unmatched: 6. CDR3 in DNA: TGTGCCAGCAGTTACCCCGGACAGGGGGAAGCTTTCTTT. Residues: CASSYPGQGEAFF. The complete variable domain, with remaining parts taken from reference TRBV2 and TRBJ1-1, reads EPEVTQTPSHQVTQMGQEVILRCVPISNHLYFYWYRQILGQKVEFLVSFYNNEISEKSEIFDDQFSVERPDGSNFTLKIRSTKLEDSAMYFCASSYPGQGEAFFGQGTRLTVV.

The chain combines TRBV5-1 with TRBJ1-3; D gene uncertain. Germline CDR1 and CDR2: SGHRS and YFSETQ. This CDR3 comprises 16 residues. Trimming left V 0 bases short and J 0 bases short, with 10 bases between. The CDR3 sequence: CASSLDSHNSGNTIYF. The CDR3 nucleotides read TGCGCCAGCAGCTTGGACAGCCATAACTCTGGAAACACCATATATTTT. Full variable domain (remainder filled in from reference TRBV5-1 and TRBJ1-3): KAGVTQTPRYLIKTRGQQVTLSCSPISGHRSVSWYQQTPGQGLQFLFEYFSETQRNKGNFPGRFSGRQFSNSRSEMNVSTLELGDSALYLCASSLDSHNSGNTIYFGEGSWLTVV.

The chain has TRBV24-1 and TRBJ1-3; the D gene is possibly TRBD1 (5 bases). CDR1 and CDR2 (germline): KGHDR, SFDVKD. Trimming shortened V by 1 base and J by 7 bases, and 13 bases separated the two germline ends. The CDR3 runs to 15 residues. CDR3 in DNA: TGTGCCACCAGTGATTTCAAGGGGTTCGGGAACACCATATATTTT. Translating gives CATSDFKGFGNTIYF.

The chain combines TRBV11-2 with TRBJ1-3; D remains ambiguous. Per the germline V gene, CDR1 is SGHAT and CDR2 is FQNNGV. V gave up 5 bases and J gave up 0 bases, with 5 bases separating them. The CDR3 extends over 13 amino acids. The CDR3 bases are TGTGCCAGCAGCCGCAACTCTGGAAACACCATATATTTT. It yields the protein CASSRNSGNTIYF.

The CDR3 is CASSFTASGVPQETQYF. CDR3 DNA: TGTGCCAGCAGCTTTACGGCTAGCGGGGTACCCCAAGAGACCCAGTACTTC. The chain joins TRBV7-3 to TRBJ2-5, with TRBD2 identical over 9 bases. Trimming removed 3 bases from V and 1 base from J; junction bases left unmatched: 9. This CDR3 comprises 17 residues. The germline CDR1 and CDR2 sequences are SGHTA and FQGTGA. Variable domain in full (rest from reference TRBV7-3 and TRBJ2-5): GAGVSQTPSNKVTEKGKYVELRCDPISGHTALYWYRQSLGQGPEFLIYFQGTGAADDSGLPNDRFFAVRPEGSVSTLKIQRTERGDSAVYLCASSFTASGVPQETQYFGPGTRLLVL.

This clonotype was recorded many times. V is TRBV20-1 and J is TRBJ1-2; D not resolved. With 4 bases removed from V and 4 bases from J, the gap between germline ends came to 10 bases. The CDR3 is made up of 12 amino acids. The germline gives CDR1 DFQATT, CDR2 SNEGSKA (reference sequence). As DNA, the CDR3 is TGCAGTGCTAACAAGGGAAGCTATGGCTACACCTTC. It yields the protein CSANKGSYGYTF.

The gene calls are TRBV10-3 and TRBJ1-1, with 8 bases lining up with TRBD1. V lost 10 bases to trimming and J lost 7 bases; unmatched junction nucleotides: 8. Per the germline V gene, CDR1 is ENHRY and CDR2 is SYGVKD. There are 12 residues in the CDR3. CDR3 loop: CATHRTGIEAFF. In DNA, the CDR3 is TGTGCCACCCACCGGACAGGGATTGAAGCTTTCTTT.

In its sample, this clonotype was seen a few times. This chain links TRBV6-1 with TRBJ1-1; 7 bases map to TRBD1. V lost 6 bases to trimming and J lost 5 bases; unmatched junction nucleotides: 9. This CDR3 contains 14 residues. The germline V gene encodes CDR1 MNHNS and CDR2 SASEGT. This CDR3 reads CASSPTGARTEAFF. The CDR3 DNA is TGTGCCAGCAGCCCTACAGGGGCTCGTACTGAAGCTTTCTTT.

This clonotype was observed many times. The CDR3 coding sequence is TGTGCCAGCCGGGGGGGAGGCAATCAGCCCCAGCATTTT. This encodes CASRGGGNQPQHF. The chain employs TRBV24-1 and TRBJ1-5; D is possibly TRBD1 (5 bases). V was trimmed by 11 bases and J by 2 bases, leaving 12 bases between them. Germline V CDR1 and CDR2: KGHDR, SFDVKD. CDR3 length equals 13 residues.

The chain links TRBV10-3 to TRBJ1-5, with 9 bases aligning to TRBD1. V lost 2 bases and J lost 11; bases outside the gene matches: 13. Germline CDR1 ENHRY, CDR2 SYGVKD. The CDR3 sequence is 16 residues long. The CDR3 loop is CAISERSGTGRQAQHF. CDR3 coding DNA: TGTGCCATCAGTGAGCGATCCGGGACAGGGCGGCAGGCCCAGCATTTT.